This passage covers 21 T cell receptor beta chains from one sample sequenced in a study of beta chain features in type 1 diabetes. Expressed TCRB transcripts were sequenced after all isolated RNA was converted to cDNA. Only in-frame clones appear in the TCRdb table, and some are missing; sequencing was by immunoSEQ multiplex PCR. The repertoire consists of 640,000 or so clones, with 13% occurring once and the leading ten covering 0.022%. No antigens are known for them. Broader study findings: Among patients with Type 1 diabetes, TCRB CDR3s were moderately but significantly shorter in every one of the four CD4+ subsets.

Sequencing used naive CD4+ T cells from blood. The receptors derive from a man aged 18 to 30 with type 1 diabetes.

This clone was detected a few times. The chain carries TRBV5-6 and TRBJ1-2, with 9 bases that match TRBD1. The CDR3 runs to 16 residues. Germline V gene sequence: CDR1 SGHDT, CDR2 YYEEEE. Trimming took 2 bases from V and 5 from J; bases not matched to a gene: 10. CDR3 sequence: CASSLSRTGELYGYTF. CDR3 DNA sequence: TGTGCCAGCAGCTTAAGTCGGACAGGGGAACTTTATGGCTACACCTTC.

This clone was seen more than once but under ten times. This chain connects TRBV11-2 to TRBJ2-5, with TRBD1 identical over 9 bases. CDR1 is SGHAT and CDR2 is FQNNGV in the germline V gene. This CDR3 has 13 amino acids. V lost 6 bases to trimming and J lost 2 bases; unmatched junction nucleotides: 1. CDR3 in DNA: TGTGCCAGCAGGGGACAGGGACAAGAGACCCAGTACTTC. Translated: CASRGQGQETQYF. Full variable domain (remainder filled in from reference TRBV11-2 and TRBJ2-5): EAGVAQSPRYKIIEKRQSVAFWCNPISGHATLYWYQQILGQGPKLLIQFQNNGVVDDSQLPKDRFSAERLKGVDSTLKIQPAKLEDSAVYLCASRGQGQETQYFGPGTRLLVL.

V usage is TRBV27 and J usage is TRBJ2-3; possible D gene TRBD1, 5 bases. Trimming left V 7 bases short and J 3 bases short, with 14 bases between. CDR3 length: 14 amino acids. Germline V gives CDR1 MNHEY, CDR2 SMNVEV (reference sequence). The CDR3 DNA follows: TGTGCCAGCACCTCGTACAGGCAAACAGATACGCAGTATTTT. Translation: CASTSYRQTDTQYF.

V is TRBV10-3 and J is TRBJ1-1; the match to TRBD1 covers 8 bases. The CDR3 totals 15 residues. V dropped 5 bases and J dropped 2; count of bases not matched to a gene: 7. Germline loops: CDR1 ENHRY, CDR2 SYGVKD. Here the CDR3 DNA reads TGTGCCATCAGTTTTTCCGGACAGGGTAACACTGAAGCTTTCTTT. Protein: CAISFSGQGNTEAFF.

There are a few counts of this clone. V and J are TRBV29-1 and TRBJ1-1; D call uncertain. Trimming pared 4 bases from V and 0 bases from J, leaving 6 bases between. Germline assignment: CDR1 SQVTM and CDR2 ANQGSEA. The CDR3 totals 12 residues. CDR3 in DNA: TGCAGCGTTGTTCGGCTGAACACTGAAGCTTTCTTT. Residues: CSVVRLNTEAFF.

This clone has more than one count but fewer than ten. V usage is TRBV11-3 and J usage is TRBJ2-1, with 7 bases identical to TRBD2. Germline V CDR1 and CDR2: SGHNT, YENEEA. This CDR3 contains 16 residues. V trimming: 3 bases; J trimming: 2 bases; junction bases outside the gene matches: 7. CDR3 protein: CASSFLPGLPYNEQFF. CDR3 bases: TGTGCCAGCAGCTTCCTTCCGGGACTACCCTACAATGAGCAGTTCTTC.

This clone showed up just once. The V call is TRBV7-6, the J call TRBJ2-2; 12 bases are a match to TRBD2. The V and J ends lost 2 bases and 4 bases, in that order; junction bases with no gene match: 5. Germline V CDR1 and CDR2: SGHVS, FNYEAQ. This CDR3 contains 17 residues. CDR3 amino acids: CASSLRLAGDSTGELFF. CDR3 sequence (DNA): TGTGCCAGCAGCTTAAGACTAGCGGGGGACTCCACCGGGGAGCTGTTTTTT.

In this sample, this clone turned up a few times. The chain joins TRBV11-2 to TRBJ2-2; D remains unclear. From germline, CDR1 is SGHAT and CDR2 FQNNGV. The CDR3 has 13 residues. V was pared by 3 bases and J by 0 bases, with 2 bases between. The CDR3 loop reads CASSFSNTGELFF. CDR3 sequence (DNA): TGTGCCAGCAGCTTCTCGAACACCGGGGAGCTGTTTTTT.

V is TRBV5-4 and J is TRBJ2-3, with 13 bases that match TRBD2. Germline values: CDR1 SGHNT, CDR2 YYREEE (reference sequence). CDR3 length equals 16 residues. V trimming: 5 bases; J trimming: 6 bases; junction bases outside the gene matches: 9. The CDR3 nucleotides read TGTGCCAGCAGTTTGAAACTAGCGGGGGGGCAGGATACGCAGTATTTT. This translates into CASSLKLAGGQDTQYF.

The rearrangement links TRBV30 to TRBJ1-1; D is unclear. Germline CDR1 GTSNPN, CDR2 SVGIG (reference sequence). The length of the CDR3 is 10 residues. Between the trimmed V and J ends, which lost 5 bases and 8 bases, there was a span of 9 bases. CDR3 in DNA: TGTGCCTGGGTAACAATCGAAGCTTTCTTT. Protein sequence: CAWVTIEAFF.

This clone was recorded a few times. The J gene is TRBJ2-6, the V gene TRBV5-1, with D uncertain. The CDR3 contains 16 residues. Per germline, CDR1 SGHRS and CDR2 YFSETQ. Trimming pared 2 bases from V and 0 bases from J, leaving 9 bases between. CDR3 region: CASSFWTVSGANVLTF. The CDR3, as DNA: TGCGCCAGCAGCTTTTGGACGGTCTCTGGGGCCAACGTCCTGACTTTC.

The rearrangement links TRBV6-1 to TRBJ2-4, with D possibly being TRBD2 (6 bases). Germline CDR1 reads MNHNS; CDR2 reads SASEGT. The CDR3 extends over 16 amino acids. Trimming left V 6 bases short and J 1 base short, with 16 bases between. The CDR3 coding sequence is TGTGCCAGCAGGGAAAGTGGAGGGGCGGCCAAAAACATTCAGTACTTC. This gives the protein CASRESGGAAKNIQYF.

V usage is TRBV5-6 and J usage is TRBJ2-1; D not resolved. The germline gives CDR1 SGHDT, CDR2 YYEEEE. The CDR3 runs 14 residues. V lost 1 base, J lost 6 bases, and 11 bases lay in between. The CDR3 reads CASSLLNSRNEQFF. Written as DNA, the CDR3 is TGTGCCAGCAGCTTGTTAAACAGTCGCAATGAGCAGTTCTTC.

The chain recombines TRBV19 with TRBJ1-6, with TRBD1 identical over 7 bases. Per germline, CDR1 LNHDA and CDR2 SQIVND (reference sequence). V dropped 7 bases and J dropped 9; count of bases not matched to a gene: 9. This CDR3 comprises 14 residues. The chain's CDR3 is CASTRDRAGSPLHF. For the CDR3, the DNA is TGTGCCAGTACCCGCGACAGGGCGGGTTCACCCCTCCACTTT.

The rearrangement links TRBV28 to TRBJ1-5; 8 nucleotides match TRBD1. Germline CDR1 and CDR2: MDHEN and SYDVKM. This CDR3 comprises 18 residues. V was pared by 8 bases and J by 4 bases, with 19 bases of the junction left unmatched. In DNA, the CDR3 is TGTGCCAGCCGACCCCCGGGGCGGAGACAGGGGAAGAATCAGCCCCAGCATTTT. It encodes CASRPPGRRQGKNQPQHF.

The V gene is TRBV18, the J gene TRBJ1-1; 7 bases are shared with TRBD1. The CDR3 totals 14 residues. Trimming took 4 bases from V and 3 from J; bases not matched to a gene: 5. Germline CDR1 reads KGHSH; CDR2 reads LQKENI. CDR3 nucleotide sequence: TGTGCCAGCTCACGCACAGGGGAGGACACTGAAGCTTTCTTT. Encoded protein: CASSRTGEDTEAFF.

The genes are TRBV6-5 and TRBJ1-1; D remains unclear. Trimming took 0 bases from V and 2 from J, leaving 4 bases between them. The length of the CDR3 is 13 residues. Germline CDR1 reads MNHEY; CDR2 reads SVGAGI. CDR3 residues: CASSYSANTEAFF. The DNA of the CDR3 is TGTGCCAGCAGTTACTCTGCCAACACTGAAGCTTTCTTT.

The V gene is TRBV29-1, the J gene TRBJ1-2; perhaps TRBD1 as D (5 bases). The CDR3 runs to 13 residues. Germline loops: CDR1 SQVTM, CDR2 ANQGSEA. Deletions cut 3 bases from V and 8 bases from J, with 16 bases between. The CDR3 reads CSVEVGGGKGYTF. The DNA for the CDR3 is TGCAGCGTTGAGGTCGGGGGAGGGAAAGGCTACACCTTC.

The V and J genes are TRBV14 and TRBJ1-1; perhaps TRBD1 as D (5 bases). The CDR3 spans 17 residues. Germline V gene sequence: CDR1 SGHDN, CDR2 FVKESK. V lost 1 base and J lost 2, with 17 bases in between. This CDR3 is CASSQVGVVAPNTEAFF. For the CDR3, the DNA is TGTGCCAGCAGCCAAGTAGGGGTAGTGGCCCCAAACACTGAAGCTTTCTTT. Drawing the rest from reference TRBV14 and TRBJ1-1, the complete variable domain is EAGVTQFPSHSVIEKGQTVTLRCDPISGHDNLYWYRRVMGKEIKFLLHFVKESKQDESGMPNNRFLAERTGGTYSTLKVQPAELEDSGVYFCASSQVGVVAPNTEAFFGQGTRLTVV.

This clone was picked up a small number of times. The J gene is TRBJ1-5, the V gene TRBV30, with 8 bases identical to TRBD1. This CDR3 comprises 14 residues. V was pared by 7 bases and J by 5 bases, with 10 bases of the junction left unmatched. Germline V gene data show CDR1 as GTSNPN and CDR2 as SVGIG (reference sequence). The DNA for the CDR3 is TGTGCCTTTGAGATCGGACAGGGAGATCAGCCCCAGCATTTT. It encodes CAFEIGQGDQPQHF.

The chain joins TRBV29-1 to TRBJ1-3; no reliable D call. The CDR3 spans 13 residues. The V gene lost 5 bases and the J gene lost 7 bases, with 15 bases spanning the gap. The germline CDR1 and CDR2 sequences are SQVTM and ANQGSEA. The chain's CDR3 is CSVMPATRNTIYF. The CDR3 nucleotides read TGCAGCGTTATGCCAGCGACGAGGAACACCATATATTTT. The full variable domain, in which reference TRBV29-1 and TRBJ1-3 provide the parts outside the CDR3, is SAVISQKPSRDICQRGTSLTIQCQVDSQVTMMFWYRQQPGQSLTLIATANQGSEATYESGFVIDKFPISRPNLTFSTLTVSNMSPEDSSIYLCSVMPATRNTIYFGEGSWLTVV.